This T cell receptor beta chain derives from a study of CD8 T cells in ankylosing spondylitis (dated by TCRdb to the late 2010s). Some background on the complete study: T cell receptor beta repertoires were profiled in healthy donors and ankylosing spondylitis patients so that disease-linked TCR variants could be found. The full study cohort comprised 25 ankylosing spondylitis patients and around 100 healthy donors. Peripheral blood samples were taken, and synovial fluid was additionally collected from ankylosing spondylitis patients.

Study-level results and caveats: Some of the motif variants had been reported before in the synovial fluid and blood of reactive arthritis patients, a finding that suggests common disease-initiation mechanisms. According to the report, matched synovial fluid samples from ankylosing spondylitis patients were significantly enriched for the disease-linked clones. A TCR beta motif of fewer than 10 highly homologous amino acid variants appeared characteristic of blood from ankylosing spondylitis patients. The disease-linked clones had a CD8+ phenotype and were found at relatively low frequencies in peripheral blood.

Here V drops 4 bases and J drops 4 bases, and the junction holds 7 bases not matched to any gene. The germline V gene specifies SGDLS as CDR1 and YYNGEE as CDR2. Its CDR3 holds 15 amino acids, cysteine through phenylalanine. The kept DNA is CDR3 alone, 45 bases in frame from the first base. These reads were obtained on an Illumina HiSeq 2500. Quantitative 5'-RACE with molecular barcodes was used to prepare TCR beta libraries. The study's own analysis went as follows. A new computational method, built on a probabilistic model of VDJ rearrangement, was used to identify disease-linked TCR variants. TCRdb cleaned the public reads at Q25 with fastp, built clones with MiXCR and kept in-frame beta chains. Duplicate CDR3 protein sequences are folded into a single record with the most common DNA and genes. These V and J calls originate from TCRdb's pipeline instead of the authors' own analysis. This sample has fewer than 250,000 distinct CDR3 sequences in its table, and about a sixth of those were observed once. About two fifths of the sample goes to the ten largest clones.

Remarks on this clonotype: There is no known antigen for this receptor. No base quality values were provided; no much bigger clone lies one nucleotide off.

Rearrangement joined TRBV9 to TRBJ1-4; the central 7 bases match TRBD1. The source of this sequence is a male donor with ankylosing spondylitis. Input material: blood, either unsorted or a sorted T cell fraction (not recorded which). The nucleotide sequence reads TGTGCCAGCAGCCCCCGACAGGGCGGTAATGAAAAACTGTTTTTT. This codes for CASSPRQGGNEKLFF.